One sample yielded the 2 T cell receptor beta chains listed below, sequenced in a study of sequential checkpoint blockade in melanoma. Described treatment: randomized to nivolumab then ipilimumab (arm A) or the reverse (arm B). Clones were sequenced by immunoSEQ multiplex PCR, and TCRdb holds only the in-frame ones, with some missing. The profile shows approximately 5,300 clones, about three fifths of them singletons. Sample: CD8+ T cells sorted from blood (inferred from file names), taken from a patient given nivolumab and ipilimumab in sequence. These TCRs come from a human donor with melanoma.

This clone appeared a single time. The chain recombines TRBV27 with TRBJ2-1; TRBD2 aligns across 7 bases. CDR1 and CDR2 from the germline V gene are MNHEY and SMNVEV (reference sequence). The V segment lost 4 bases and the J segment 7 bases; nucleotides outside the gene matches: 10. This CDR3 has 15 amino acids. The CDR3 loop is CASSYSLGGFNEQFF. Here the CDR3 DNA reads TGTGCCAGCAGTTACTCACTGGGAGGGTTTAATGAGCAGTTCTTC.

The gene calls are TRBV27 and TRBJ2-7, with a tentative D call TRBD1 (6 bases). V lost 3 bases, J lost 6 bases, and 12 bases lay in between. The V gene's germline CDR1 is MNHEY and CDR2 SMNVEV (reference sequence). There are 13 residues in the CDR3. The CDR3 coding sequence is TGTGCCAGCAGTTTGGGCAGGGGCGGCGAGCAGTACTTC. Encoded protein: CASSLGRGGEQYF.